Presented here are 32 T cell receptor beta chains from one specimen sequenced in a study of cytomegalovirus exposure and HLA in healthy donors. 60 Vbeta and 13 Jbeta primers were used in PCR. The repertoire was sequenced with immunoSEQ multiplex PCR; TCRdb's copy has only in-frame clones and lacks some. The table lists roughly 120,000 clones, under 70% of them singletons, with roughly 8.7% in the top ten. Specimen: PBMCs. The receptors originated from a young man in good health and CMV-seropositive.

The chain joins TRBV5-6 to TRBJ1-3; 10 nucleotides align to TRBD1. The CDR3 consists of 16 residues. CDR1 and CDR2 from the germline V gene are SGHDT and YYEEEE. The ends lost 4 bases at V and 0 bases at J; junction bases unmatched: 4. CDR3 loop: CASSDRGLSSGNTIYF. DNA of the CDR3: TGTGCCAGCAGCGACAGGGGGCTTTCCTCTGGAAACACCATATATTTT. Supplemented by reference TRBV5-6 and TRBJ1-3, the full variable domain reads DAGVTQSPTHLIKTRGQQVTLRCSPKSGHDTVSWYQQALGQGPQFIFQYYEEEERQRGNFPDRFSGHQFPNYSSELNVNALLLGDSALYLCASSDRGLSSGNTIYFGEGSWLTVV.

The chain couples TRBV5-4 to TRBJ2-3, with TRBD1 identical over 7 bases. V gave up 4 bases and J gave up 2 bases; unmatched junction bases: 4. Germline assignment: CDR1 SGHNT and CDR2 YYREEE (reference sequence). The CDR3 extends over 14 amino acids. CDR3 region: CASSQKGATDTQYF. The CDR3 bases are TGTGCCAGCAGCCAAAAGGGGGCCACAGATACGCAGTATTTT.

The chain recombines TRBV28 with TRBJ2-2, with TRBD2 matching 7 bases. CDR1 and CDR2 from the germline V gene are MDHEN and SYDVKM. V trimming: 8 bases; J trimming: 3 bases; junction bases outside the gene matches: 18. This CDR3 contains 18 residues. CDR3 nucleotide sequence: TGTGCCAGCCCCCCCTCGTTAGGTTGGGGGGGAGACACCGGGGAGCTGTTTTTT. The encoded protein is CASPPSLGWGGDTGELFF.

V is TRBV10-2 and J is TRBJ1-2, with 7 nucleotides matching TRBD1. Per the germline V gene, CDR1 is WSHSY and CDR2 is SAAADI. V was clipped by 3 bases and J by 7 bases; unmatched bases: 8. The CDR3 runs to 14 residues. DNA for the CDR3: TGCGCCAGCAGTGACGAGACAGGGTATTTTGGCTACACCTTC. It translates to CASSDETGYFGYTF.

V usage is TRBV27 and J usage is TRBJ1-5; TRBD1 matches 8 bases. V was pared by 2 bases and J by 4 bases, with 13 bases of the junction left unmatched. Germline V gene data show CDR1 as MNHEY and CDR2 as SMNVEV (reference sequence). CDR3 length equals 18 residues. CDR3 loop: CASSLRGWEGTGNQPQHF. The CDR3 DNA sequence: TGTGCCAGCAGTTTAAGGGGGTGGGAGGGGACAGGAAATCAGCCCCAGCATTTT.

In DNA, the CDR3 is TGTGCCAGCAGACCGGACAGGGCCTCCTACAATGAGCAGTTCTTC. The encoded protein is CASRPDRASYNEQFF. J is TRBJ2-1 and V is TRBV6-5; 8 positions match TRBD1. This CDR3 contains 15 residues. CDR1 is MNHEY and CDR2 is SVGAGI in the germline V gene. The trim removed 6 bases at V and 0 bases at J, leaving 4 bases unmatched.

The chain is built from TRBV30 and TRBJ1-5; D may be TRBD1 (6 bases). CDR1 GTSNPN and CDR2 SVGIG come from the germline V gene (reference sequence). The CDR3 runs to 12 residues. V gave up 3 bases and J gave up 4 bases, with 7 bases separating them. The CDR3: CAWRQGNQPQHF. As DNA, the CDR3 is TGTGCCTGGAGACAGGGAAATCAGCCCCAGCATTTT. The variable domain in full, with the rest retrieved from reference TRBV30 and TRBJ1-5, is SQTIHQWPATLVQPVGSPLSLECTVEGTSNPNLYWYRQAAGRGLQLLFYSVGIGQISSEVPQNLSASRPQDRQFILSSKKLLLSDSGFYLCAWRQGNQPQHFGDGTRLSIL.

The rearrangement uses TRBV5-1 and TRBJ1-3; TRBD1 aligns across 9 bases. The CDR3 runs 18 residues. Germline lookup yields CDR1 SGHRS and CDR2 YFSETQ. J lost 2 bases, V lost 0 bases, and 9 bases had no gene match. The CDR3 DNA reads TGCGCCAGCAGCTTGGGGGTCGTGGGGGACAGGGCTGGAAACACCATATATTTT. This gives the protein CASSLGVVGDRAGNTIYF. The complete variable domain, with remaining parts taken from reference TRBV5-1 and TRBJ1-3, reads KAGVTQTPRYLIKTRGQQVTLSCSPISGHRSVSWYQQTPGQGLQFLFEYFSETQRNKGNFPGRFSGRQFSNSRSEMNVSTLELGDSALYLCASSLGVVGDRAGNTIYFGEGSWLTVV.

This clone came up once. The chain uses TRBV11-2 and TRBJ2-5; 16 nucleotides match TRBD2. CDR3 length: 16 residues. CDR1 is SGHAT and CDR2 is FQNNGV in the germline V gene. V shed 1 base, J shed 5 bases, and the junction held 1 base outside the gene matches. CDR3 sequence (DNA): TGTGCCAGCAGCTTAGGGGGACTAGCGGGGGGGGAGACCCAGTACTTC. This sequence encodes CASSLGGLAGGETQYF.

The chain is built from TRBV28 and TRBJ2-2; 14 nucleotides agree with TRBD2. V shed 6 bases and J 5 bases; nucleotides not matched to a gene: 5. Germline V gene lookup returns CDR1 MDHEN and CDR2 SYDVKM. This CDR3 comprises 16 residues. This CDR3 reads CASSRRLAGGTGELFF. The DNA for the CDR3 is TGTGCCAGCAGCCGTAGACTAGCGGGGGGGACCGGGGAGCTGTTTTTT. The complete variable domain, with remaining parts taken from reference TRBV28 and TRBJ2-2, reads DVKVTQSSRYLVKRTGEKVFLECVQDMDHENMFWYRQDPGLGLRLIYFSYDVKMKEKGDIPEGYSVSREKKERFSLILESASTNQTSMYLCASSRRLAGGTGELFFGEGSRLTVL.

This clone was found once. CDR3 DNA: TGTGCCAGTAGCCCCGGGACAGGGTACAATGAGCAGTTCTTC. This encodes CASSPGTGYNEQFF. The chain couples TRBV19 to TRBJ2-1; 9 bases agree with TRBD1. The CDR3 totals 14 residues. Germline V lookup: CDR1 LNHDA, CDR2 SQIVND (reference sequence). V was clipped by 6 bases and J by 4 bases; unmatched bases: 4.

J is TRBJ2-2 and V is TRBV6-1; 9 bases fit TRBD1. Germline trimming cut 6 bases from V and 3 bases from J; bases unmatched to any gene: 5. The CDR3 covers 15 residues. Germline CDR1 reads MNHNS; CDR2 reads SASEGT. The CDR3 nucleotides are TGTGCCAGCAGAGTGGACAGGGGAGACACCGGGGAGCTGTTTTTT. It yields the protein CASRVDRGDTGELFF.

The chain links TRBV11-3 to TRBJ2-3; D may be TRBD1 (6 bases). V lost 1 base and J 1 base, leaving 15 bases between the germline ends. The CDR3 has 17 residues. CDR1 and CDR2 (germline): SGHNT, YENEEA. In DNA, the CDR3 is TGTGCCAGCAGCTTAGCAATTGTTGCAGGGGGCACAGATACGCAGTATTTT. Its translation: CASSLAIVAGGTDTQYF.

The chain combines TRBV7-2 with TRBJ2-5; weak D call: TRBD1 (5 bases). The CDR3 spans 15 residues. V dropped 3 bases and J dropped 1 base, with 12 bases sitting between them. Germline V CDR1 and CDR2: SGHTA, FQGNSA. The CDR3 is CASSFGGASQETQYF. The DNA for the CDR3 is TGTGCCAGCAGCTTCGGTGGGGCCTCCCAAGAGACCCAGTACTTC.

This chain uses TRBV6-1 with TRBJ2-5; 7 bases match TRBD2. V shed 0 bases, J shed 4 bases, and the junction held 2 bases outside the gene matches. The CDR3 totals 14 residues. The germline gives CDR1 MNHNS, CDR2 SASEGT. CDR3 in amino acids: CASSEASGGETQYF. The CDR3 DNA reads TGTGCCAGCAGTGAAGCTTCGGGGGGAGAGACCCAGTACTTC.

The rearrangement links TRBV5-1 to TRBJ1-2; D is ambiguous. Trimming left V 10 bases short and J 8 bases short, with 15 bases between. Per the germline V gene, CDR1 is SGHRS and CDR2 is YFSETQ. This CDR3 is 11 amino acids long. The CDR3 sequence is CAPKPFEGYTF. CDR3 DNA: TGCGCCCCCAAACCCTTTGAGGGCTACACCTTC.

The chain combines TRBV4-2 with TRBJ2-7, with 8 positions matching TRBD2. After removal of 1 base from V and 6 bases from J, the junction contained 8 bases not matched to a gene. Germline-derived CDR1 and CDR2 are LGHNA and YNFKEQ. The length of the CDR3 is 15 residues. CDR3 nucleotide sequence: TGTGCCAGCAGCCAAGTGTTCGGGGGGGCCTCCGAGCAGTACTTC. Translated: CASSQVFGGASEQYF.

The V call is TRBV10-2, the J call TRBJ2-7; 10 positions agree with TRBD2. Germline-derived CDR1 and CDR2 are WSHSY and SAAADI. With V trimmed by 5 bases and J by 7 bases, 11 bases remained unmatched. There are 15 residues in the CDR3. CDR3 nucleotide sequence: TGCGCCAGCAGTCGAAAGAGCGGGGGGGCTGGGGAGCAGTACTTC. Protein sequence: CASSRKSGGAGEQYF.

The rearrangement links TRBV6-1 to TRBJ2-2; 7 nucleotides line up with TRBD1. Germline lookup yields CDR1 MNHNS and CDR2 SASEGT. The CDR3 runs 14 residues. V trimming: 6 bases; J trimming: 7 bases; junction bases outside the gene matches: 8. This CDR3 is CASRIGGEVGELFF. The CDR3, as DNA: TGTGCCAGCAGGATAGGGGGCGAGGTCGGGGAGCTGTTTTTT.

The CDR3 nucleotides are TGTGCCAGCAGCGACGGACTGTTCTCGGGGGAGACCCAGTACTTC. Amino acid sequence: CASSDGLFSGETQYF. The V and J genes are TRBV11-1 and TRBJ2-5; D possibly corresponds to TRBD2 (5 bases). This CDR3 is 15 amino acids long. V was clipped by 5 bases and J by 5 bases, with 18 bases between them. CDR1 SGHAT and CDR2 FQDESV come from the germline V gene (reference sequence).

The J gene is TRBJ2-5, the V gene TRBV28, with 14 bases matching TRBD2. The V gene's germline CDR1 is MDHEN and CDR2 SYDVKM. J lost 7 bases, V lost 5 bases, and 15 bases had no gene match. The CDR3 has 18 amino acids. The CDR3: CASSPMGLAGALGGTQYF. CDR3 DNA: TGTGCCAGCAGTCCAATGGGACTAGCGGGGGCCCTGGGGGGGACCCAGTACTTC.

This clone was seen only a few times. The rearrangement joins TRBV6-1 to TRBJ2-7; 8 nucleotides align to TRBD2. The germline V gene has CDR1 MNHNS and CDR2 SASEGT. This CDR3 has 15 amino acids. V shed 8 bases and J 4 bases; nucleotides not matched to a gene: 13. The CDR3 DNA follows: TGTGCCAGCGGAAGGCACGGGGGGGCTGGGTACGAGCAGTACTTC. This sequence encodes CASGRHGGAGYEQYF.

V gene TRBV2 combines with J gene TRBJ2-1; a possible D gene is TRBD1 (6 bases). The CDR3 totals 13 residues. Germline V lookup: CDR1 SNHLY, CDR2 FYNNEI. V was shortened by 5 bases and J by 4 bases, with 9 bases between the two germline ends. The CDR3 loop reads CASSTGTYNEQFF. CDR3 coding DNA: TGTGCCAGCAGTACCGGGACATACAATGAGCAGTTCTTC. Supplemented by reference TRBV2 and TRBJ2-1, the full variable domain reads EPEVTQTPSHQVTQMGQEVILRCVPISNHLYFYWYRQILGQKVEFLVSFYNNEISEKSEIFDDQFSVERPDGSNFTLKIRSTKLEDSAMYFCASSTGTYNEQFFGPGTRLTVL.

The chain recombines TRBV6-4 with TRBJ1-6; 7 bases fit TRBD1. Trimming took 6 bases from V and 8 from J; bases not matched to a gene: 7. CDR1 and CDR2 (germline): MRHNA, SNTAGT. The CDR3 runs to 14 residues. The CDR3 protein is CASRGQPEDSPLHF. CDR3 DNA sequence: TGTGCCAGCAGGGGACAGCCAGAGGATTCACCCCTCCACTTT.

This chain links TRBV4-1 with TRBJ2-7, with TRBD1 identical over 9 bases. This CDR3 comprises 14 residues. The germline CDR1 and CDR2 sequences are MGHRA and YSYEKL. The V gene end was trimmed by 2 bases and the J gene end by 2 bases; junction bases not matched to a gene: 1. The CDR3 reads CASSQRTGAYEQYF. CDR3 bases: TGCGCCAGCAGCCAACGGACAGGGGCCTACGAGCAGTACTTC.

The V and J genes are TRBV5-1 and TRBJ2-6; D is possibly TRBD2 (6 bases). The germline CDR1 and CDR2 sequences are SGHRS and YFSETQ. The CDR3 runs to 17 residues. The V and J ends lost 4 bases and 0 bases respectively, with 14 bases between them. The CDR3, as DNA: TGCGCCAGCAGCCCTGGAGGGGATTACTCTGGGGCCAACGTCCTGACTTTC. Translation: CASSPGGDYSGANVLTF. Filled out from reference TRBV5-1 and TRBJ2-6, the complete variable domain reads KAGVTQTPRYLIKTRGQQVTLSCSPISGHRSVSWYQQTPGQGLQFLFEYFSETQRNKGNFPGRFSGRQFSNSRSEMNVSTLELGDSALYLCASSPGGDYSGANVLTFGAGSRLTVL.

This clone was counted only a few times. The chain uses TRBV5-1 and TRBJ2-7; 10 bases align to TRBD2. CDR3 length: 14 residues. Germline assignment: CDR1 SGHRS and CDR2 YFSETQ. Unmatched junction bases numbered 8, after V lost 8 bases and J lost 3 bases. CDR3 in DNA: TGCGCCAGTACCGGCCTAGCGGGGGACTACGAGCAGTACTTC. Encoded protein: CASTGLAGDYEQYF.

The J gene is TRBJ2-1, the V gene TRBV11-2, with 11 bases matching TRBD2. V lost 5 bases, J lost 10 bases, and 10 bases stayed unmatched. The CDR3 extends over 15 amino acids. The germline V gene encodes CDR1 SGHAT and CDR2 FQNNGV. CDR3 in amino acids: CASSRSGGASLEQFF. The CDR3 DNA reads TGTGCCAGCAGCCGTAGCGGGGGGGCTTCCTTAGAGCAGTTCTTC.

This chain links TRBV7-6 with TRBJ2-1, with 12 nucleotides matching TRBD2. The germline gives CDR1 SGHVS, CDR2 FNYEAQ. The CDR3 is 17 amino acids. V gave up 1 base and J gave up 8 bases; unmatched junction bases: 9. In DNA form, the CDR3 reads TGTGCCAGCAGCTTAGATACTAGCGGGGGGCCTCGGGATGAGCAGTTCTTC. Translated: CASSLDTSGGPRDEQFF.

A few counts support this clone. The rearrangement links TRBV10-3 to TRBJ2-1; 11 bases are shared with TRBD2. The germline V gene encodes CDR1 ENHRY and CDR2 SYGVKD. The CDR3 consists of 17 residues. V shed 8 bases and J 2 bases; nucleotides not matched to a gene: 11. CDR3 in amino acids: CAIGASGGSTPYNEQFF. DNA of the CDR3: TGTGCCATCGGGGCTAGCGGGGGGTCAACTCCCTACAATGAGCAGTTCTTC.

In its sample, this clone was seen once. CDR3: CASSLVAAKAEAFF. CDR3 bases: TGTGCCAGCAGCTTAGTAGCCGCCAAGGCTGAAGCTTTCTTT. V gene TRBV11-2 combines with J gene TRBJ1-1, with D uncertain. Germline V CDR1 and CDR2: SGHAT, FQNNGV. The CDR3 covers 14 residues. V was shortened by 1 base and J by 6 bases, with 12 bases between the two germline ends.

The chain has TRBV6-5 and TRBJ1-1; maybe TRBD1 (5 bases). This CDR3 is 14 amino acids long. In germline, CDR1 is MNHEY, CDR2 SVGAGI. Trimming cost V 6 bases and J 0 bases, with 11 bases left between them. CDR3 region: CASSRQSMNTEAFF. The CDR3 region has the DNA TGTGCCAGCAGCCGACAGTCCATGAACACTGAAGCTTTCTTT.